A single sample is the source of the 9 T cell receptor beta chains below, sequenced in a study of shared clonotypes between healthy human individuals. Sequencing used immunoSEQ multiplex PCR; TCRdb keeps in-frame clones, though not all of them. The data show 950,000 to 1,100,000 clones, 70% to 80% seen once. Sequenced material: memory CD4+ T cells sorted from blood. Subset reported: CD45RA-negative fraction. Receptors originate from a man between 18 and 29 years old in good health.

The V and J genes are TRBV28 and TRBJ1-2, with 7 bases lining up with TRBD1. V was pared by 6 bases and J by 10 bases, with 20 bases of the junction left unmatched. Germline V gene lookup returns CDR1 MDHEN and CDR2 SYDVKM. The CDR3 runs to 16 residues. The CDR3 here is CASSSPERQGPDIYTF. CDR3 in DNA: TGTGCCAGCAGCTCTCCGGAGCGACAGGGACCCGACATCTACACCTTC.

The chain employs TRBV19 and TRBJ1-4, with TRBD1 matching 9 bases. Germline V gene lookup returns CDR1 LNHDA and CDR2 SQIVND (reference sequence). The V segment lost 4 bases and the J segment 4 bases; nucleotides outside the gene matches: 4. This CDR3 has 15 amino acids. The CDR3 loop is CASSTVTGGNEKLFF. CDR3 DNA sequence: TGTGCCAGTAGTACCGTGACAGGGGGTAATGAAAAACTGTTTTTT.

This clone was recorded only once. The chain carries TRBV6-5 and TRBJ1-1, with 7 bases aligning to TRBD1. CDR1 is MNHEY, CDR2 SVGAGI, per germline. Trimming at V came to 5 bases and at J to 5 bases, leaving 8 bases not matched to a gene. The CDR3 runs to 14 residues. This CDR3 is CASSPGDRVTEAFF. The CDR3 DNA sequence: TGTGCCAGCAGTCCGGGAGACAGGGTAACTGAAGCTTTCTTT.

The chain employs TRBV28 and TRBJ1-5; 7 positions agree with TRBD1. The CDR3 is made up of 16 amino acids. Germline V gives CDR1 MDHEN, CDR2 SYDVKM. Unmatched junction bases numbered 11, after V lost 3 bases and J lost 6 bases. In DNA form, the CDR3 reads TGTGCCAGCAGTTTTACGGGGCAGGGGGTCTCTCAGCCCCAGCATTTT. Amino acids: CASSFTGQGVSQPQHF.

Comments on this clone: Distinct nucleotide sequences in the sample also encode this CDR3. V is TRBV4-3 and J is TRBJ1-2; D remains ambiguous. Trimming stripped 0 bases from V and 8 bases from J, with 10 bases between. This CDR3 is 13 amino acids long. Germline lookup yields CDR1 LGHNA and CDR2 YSLEER. The CDR3 DNA sequence: TGCGCCAGCAGCCAAGACGCGGGTGGAGGCTACACCTTC. The encoded protein is CASSQDAGGGYTF.

The V and J genes are TRBV5-1 and TRBJ2-7; no reliable D call. The CDR3 is 17 residues long. Germline V gives CDR1 SGHRS, CDR2 YFSETQ. V lost 0 bases, J lost 0 bases, and 16 bases lay in between. In DNA form, the CDR3 reads TGCGCCAGCAGCTTGGCCCAGACGAACTGGAACTCCTACGAGCAGTACTTC. This sequence encodes CASSLAQTNWNSYEQYF.

This chain joins TRBV18 and TRBJ2-3; D might be TRBD2 (5 bases). The V end lost 3 bases, the J end lost 6 bases, and 10 bases lay between the germline ends. This CDR3 spans 13 amino acids. The germline V gene has CDR1 KGHSH and CDR2 LQKENI. The CDR3 sequence is CASSPGIGDTQYF. The CDR3 coding sequence is TGTGCCAGCTCACCCGGGATAGGGGATACGCAGTATTTT.

The chain carries TRBV19 and TRBJ2-3; D perhaps matches TRBD1 (5 bases). With 5 bases removed from V and 7 bases from J, the gap between germline ends came to 10 bases. Germline CDR1 LNHDA, CDR2 SQIVND (reference sequence). This CDR3 has 12 residues. CDR3 region: CASSDQGHTQYF. CDR3 coding DNA: TGTGCCAGTAGTGACCAGGGCCATACGCAGTATTTT.

The V gene is TRBV5-1, the J gene TRBJ2-5; the D gene could be TRBD1 or TRBD2 (5 bases each). This CDR3 comprises 15 residues. Trimming shortened V by 4 bases and J by 9 bases, and 22 bases separated the two germline ends. The germline gives CDR1 SGHRS, CDR2 YFSETQ. CDR3 bases: TGCGCCAGCAGCATCGGGACCGCCCGGCAAGGGGCCCAGTACTTC. This encodes CASSIGTARQGAQYF.